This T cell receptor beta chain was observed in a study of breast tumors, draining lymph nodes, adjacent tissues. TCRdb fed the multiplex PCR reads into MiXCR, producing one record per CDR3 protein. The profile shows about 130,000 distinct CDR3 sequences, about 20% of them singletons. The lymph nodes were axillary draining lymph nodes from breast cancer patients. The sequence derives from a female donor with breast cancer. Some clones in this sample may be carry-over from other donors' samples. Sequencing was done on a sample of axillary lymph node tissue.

CDR3 bases: TGTGCCAGCAGCTTGGACGGACTAGCGGGAGCCTACAATGAGCAGTTCTTC. It encodes CASSLDGLAGAYNEQFF. The V and J genes are TRBV5-4 and TRBJ2-1, with 13 positions matching TRBD2. Per the germline V gene, CDR1 is SGHNT and CDR2 is YYREEE (reference sequence). The CDR3 loop spans 17 amino acids. The trim removed 0 bases at V and 2 bases at J, leaving 2 bases unmatched. The variable domain in full, completed from reference TRBV5-4 and TRBJ2-1, reads ETGVTQSPTHLIKTRGQQVTLRCSSQSGHNTVSWYQQALGQGPQFIFQYYREEENGRGNFPPRFSGLQFPNYSSELNVNALELDDSALYLCASSLDGLAGAYNEQFFGPGTRLTVL.